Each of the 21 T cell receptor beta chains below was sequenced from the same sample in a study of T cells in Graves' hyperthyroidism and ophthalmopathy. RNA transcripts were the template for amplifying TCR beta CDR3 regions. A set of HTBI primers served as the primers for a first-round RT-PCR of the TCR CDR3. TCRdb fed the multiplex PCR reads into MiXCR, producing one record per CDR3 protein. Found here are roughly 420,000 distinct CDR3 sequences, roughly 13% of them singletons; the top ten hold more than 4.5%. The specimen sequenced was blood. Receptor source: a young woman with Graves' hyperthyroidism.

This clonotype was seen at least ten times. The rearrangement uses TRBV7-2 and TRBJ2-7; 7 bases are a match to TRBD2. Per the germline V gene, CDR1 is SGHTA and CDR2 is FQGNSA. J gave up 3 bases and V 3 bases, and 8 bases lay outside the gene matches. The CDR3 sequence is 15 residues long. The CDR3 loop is CASSFFRGSIYEQYF. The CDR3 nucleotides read TGTGCCAGCAGCTTTTTCCGCGGGAGTATCTACGAGCAGTACTTC. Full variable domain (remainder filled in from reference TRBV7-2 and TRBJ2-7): GAGVSQSPSNKVTEKGKDVELRCDPISGHTALYWYRQSLGQGLEFLIYFQGNSAPDKSGLPSDRFSAERTGGSVSTLTIQRTQQEDSAVYLCASSFFRGSIYEQYFGPGTRLTVT.

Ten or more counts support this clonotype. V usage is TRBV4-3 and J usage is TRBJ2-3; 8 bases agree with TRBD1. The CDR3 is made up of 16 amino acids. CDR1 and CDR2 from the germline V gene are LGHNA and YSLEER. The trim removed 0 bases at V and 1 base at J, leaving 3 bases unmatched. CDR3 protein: CASSQDPTGGTDTQYF. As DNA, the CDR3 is TGCGCCAGCAGCCAAGATCCGACAGGGGGCACAGATACGCAGTATTTT.

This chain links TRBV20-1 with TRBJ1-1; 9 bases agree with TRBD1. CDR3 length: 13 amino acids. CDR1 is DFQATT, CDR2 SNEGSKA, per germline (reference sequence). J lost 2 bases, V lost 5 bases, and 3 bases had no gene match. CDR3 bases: TGCAGTGCTGCGGACAGGGGTAACACTGAAGCTTTCTTT. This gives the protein CSAADRGNTEAFF.

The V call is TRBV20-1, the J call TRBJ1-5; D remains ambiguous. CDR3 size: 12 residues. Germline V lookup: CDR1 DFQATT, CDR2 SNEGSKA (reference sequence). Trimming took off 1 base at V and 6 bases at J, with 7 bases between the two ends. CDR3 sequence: CSARAPGQPQHF. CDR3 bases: TGCAGTGCTAGAGCGCCGGGTCAGCCCCAGCATTTT.

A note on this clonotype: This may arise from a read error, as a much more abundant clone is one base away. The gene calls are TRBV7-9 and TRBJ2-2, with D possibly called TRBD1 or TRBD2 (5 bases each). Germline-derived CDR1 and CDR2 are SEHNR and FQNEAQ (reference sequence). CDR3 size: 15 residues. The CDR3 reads CASSDRNTNTGELSF. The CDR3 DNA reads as TGTGCCAGCAGTGACAGAAATACGAACACCGGGGAGCTGTCTTTT.

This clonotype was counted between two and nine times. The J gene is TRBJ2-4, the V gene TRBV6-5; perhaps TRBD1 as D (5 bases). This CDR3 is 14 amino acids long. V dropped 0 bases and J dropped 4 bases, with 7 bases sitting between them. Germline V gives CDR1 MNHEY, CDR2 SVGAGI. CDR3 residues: CASSYSKGKNIQYF. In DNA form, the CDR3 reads TGTGCCAGCAGTTACTCGAAGGGGAAAAACATTCAGTACTTC.

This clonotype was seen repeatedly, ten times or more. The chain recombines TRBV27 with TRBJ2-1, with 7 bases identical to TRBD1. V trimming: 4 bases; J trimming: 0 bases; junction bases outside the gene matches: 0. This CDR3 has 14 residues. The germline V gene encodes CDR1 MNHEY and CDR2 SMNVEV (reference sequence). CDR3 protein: CASSYRGSYNEQFF. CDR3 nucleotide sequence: TGTGCCAGCAGTTACAGGGGCTCCTACAATGAGCAGTTCTTC.

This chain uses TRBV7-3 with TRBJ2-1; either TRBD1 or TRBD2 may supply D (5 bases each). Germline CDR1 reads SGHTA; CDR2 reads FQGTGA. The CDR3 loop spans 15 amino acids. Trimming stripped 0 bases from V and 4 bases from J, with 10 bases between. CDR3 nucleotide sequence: TGTGCCAGCAGCTTAACAGGGACGGATTACAATGAGCAGTTCTTC. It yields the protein CASSLTGTDYNEQFF. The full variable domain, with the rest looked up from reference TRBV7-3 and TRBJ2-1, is GAGVSQTPSNKVTEKGKYVELRCDPISGHTALYWYRQSLGQGPEFLIYFQGTGAADDSGLPNDRFFAVRPEGSVSTLKIQRTERGDSAVYLCASSLTGTDYNEQFFGPGTRLTVL.

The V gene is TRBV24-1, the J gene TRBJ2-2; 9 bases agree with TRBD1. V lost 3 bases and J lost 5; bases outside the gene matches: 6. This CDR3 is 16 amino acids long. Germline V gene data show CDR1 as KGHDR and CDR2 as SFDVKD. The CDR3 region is CATSDPRDRVTGELFF. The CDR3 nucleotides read TGTGCCACCAGTGATCCACGGGACAGGGTAACCGGGGAGCTGTTTTTT.

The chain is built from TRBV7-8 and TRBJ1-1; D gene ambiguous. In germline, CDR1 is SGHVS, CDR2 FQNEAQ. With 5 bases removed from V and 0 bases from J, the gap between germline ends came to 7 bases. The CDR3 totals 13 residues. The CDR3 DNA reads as TGTGCCAGCAGCGTCGATATGAACACTGAAGCTTTCTTT. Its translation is CASSVDMNTEAFF.

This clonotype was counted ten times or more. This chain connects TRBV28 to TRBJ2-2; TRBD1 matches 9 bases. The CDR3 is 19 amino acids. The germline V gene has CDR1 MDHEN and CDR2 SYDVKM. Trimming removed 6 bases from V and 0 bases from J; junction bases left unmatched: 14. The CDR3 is CASSNRDRAAKPNTGELFF. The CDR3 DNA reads TGTGCCAGCAGCAACCGGGACAGGGCAGCCAAACCGAACACCGGGGAGCTGTTTTTT.

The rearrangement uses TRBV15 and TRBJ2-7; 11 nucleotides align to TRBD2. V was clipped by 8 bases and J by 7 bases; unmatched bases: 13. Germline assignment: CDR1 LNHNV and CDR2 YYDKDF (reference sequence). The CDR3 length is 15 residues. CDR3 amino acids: CATVNQLAGVSEQYF. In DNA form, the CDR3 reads TGTGCCACCGTCAACCAACTAGCGGGAGTATCAGAGCAGTACTTC.

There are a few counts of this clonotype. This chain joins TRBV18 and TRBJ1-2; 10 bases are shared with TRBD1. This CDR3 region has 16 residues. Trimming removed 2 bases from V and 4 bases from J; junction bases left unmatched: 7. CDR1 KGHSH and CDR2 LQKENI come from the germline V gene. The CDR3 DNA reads TGTGCCAGCTCACCAGGTGGGGACAGGGGCCCCTATGGCTACACCTTC. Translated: CASSPGGDRGPYGYTF.

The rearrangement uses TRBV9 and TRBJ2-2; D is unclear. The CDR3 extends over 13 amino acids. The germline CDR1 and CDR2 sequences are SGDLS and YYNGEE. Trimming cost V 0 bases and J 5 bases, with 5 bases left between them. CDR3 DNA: TGTGCCAGCAGCGTAGACGGGACCGGGGAGCTGTTTTTT. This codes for CASSVDGTGELFF.

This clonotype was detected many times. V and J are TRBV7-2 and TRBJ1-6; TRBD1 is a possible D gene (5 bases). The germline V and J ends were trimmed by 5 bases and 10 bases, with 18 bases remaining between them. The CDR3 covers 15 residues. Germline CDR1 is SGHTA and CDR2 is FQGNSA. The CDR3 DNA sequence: TGTGCCAGCAGCCGACGATCAGGGCTCGGGTCACCCCTCCACTTT. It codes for CASSRRSGLGSPLHF.

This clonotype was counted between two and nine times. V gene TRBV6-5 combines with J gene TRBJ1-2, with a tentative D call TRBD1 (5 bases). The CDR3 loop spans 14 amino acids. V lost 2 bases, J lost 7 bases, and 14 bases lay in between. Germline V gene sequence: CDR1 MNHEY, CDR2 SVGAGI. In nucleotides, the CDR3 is TGTGCCAGCAGTTACCCGGGGCAGGGATCTGGCTACACCTTC. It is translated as CASSYPGQGSGYTF.

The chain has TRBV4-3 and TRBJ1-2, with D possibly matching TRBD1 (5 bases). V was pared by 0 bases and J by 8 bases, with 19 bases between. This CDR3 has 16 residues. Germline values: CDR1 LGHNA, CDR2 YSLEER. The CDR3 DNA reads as TGCGCCAGCAGCCAAGATAATTGGCTCGGGGGTGAAGGCTACACCTTC. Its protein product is CASSQDNWLGGEGYTF.

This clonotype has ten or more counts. This chain's CDR3 is CASTPSEGHPEAFF. The CDR3 DNA sequence: TGTGCCAGCACTCCCTCGGAGGGTCACCCTGAAGCTTTCTTT. The chain employs TRBV28 and TRBJ1-1; no reliable D call. The CDR3 is made up of 14 amino acids. The V end lost 7 bases, the J end lost 6 bases, and 18 bases lay between the germline ends. Germline CDR1 MDHEN, CDR2 SYDVKM. Variable domain in full (rest from reference TRBV28 and TRBJ1-1): DVKVTQSSRYLVKRTGEKVFLECVQDMDHENMFWYRQDPGLGLRLIYFSYDVKMKEKGDIPEGYSVSREKKERFSLILESASTNQTSMYLCASTPSEGHPEAFFGQGTRLTVV.

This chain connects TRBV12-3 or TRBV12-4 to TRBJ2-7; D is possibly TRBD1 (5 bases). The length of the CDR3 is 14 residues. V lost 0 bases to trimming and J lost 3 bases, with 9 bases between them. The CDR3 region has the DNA TGTGCCAGCAGTTTAGCGGCAGGGATCTACGAGCAGTACTTC. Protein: CASSLAAGIYEQYF.

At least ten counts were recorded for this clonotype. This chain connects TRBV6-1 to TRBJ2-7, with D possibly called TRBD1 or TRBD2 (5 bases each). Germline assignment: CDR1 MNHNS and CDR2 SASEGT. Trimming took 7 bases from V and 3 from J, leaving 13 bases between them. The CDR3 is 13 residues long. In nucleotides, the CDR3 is TGTGCCAGCACCGGGGCCCCCATCTACGAGCAGTACTTC. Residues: CASTGAPIYEQYF.

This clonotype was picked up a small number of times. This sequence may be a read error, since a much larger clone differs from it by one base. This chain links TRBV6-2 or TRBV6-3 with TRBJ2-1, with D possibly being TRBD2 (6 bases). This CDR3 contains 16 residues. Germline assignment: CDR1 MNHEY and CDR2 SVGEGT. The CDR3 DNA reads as TGTGCCAACAGTTACCCTATTAGCGGACCCTACAATGAGCAGTTCTTC. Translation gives CANSYPISGPYNEQFF.